This record concerns one TCR beta chain sequence. Its specificity is unknown. As the CDR3 is not closed by the conserved phenylalanine or tryptophan, this likely results from a read error. V lost 7 bases, J lost 2 bases, and 30 bases lay in between. Germline assignment: CDR1 MDHEN and CDR2 SYDVKM. CDR3 length: 19 residues. Joint extraction of RNA and DNA used roughly 17-32 mg of bulk tissue that was unsorted. This sample was taken from a study of tumor-infiltrating lymphocytes in primary liver carcinoma. Broader study findings: Tumor region pairs outstripped tumor-adjacent and tumor-blood pairs in overlap.

A primer in the constant region served to generate TCR beta cDNA from 500 ng of total RNA. ARM-PCR was slightly modified, and three nested multiplex PCR rounds with it gave rise to the TCR beta libraries. The first two PCR rounds used TRBV1-TRBV30 primers with a Cbeta primer, 9 to 11 cycles each. A single record per CDR3 protein comes from TCRdb applying MiXCR to the multiplex PCR reads. The sample holds over 100,000 distinct CDR3 sequences; roughly 70% are singletons and the top ten take 8.1%. Sequenced input: tumor-adjacent normal liver tissue. The source is a woman in her sixties or seventies with primary liver carcinoma and hepatitis B virus infection. The chain has TRBV28 and TRBJ2-7, with D possibly called TRBD1 or TRBD2 (7 bases each). DNA for the CDR3: TGTGCCAGCAATTGGGGGGAGACAGGGAGTACTAGCGTGGCCTACGAGCAGTACCTC. This encodes CASNWGETGSTSVAYEQYL.